This T cell receptor beta chain was identified in a study of blood T cells in healthy people across ages. V lost 9 bases and J lost 3; bases outside the gene matches: 9. Germline V gene sequence: CDR1 MNHNY, CDR2 SVGAGI (reference sequence). The CDR3 sequence is 15 residues long. Turning to this clonotype: Its antigen is not identified.

In terms of origin and age, donors were healthy Caucasian individuals from Russia aged roughly 6 to 95. Every donor gave ten milliliters of peripheral blood. Using a J-beta primer mix together with a sample-barcoded 5' primer, a second PCR was run for about 6 to 12 cycles. TCRdb re-analysed the 5' RACE reads in MiXCR, keeping a single row per CDR3 protein. Of 500,000 to 550,000 distinct CDR3 sequences in the sample, 24% were seen once. Study-wide findings and caveats: Age advanced and TCR beta diversity per million T cells fell, roughly linearly.

This sample also appeared in a second study, on T cells of mothers and their children. This second study notes: The donors comprised a handful of children and their three healthy Caucasian mothers.

The source of this sequence is a boy aged 5 to 17 in good health. What was sequenced was blood. This chain uses TRBV6-6 with TRBJ2-3; 10 bases align to TRBD1. The CDR3 nucleotides are TGTGCCAGTGCGGACCGACAGGGGGCAACAGATACGCAGTATTTT. This gives the protein CASADRQGATDTQYF.